The clone carrying this T cell receptor (beta chain) was detected once. The data were obtained in a study of chemoradiotherapy in HPV16-positive cancers. Generated by immunoSEQ multiplex PCR, the TCRdb table keeps only in-frame clones and is missing some. The table lists about 68,000 clones, roughly 90% of them singletons, with 4.2% in the top ten. V lost 1 base to trimming and J lost 0 bases, with 10 bases between them. The CDR3 loop spans 16 amino acids. Germline values: CDR1 LNHDA, CDR2 SQIVND (reference sequence). This TCR was sampled from a human donor with HPV-associated anogenital cancer. This material consisted of blood, taken from a patient who underwent chemoradiotherapy. The chain is built from TRBV19 and TRBJ2-1, with D tentatively TRBD1 (6 bases). Here the CDR3 reads CASSIVRTASYNEQFF. The CDR3 DNA follows: TGTGCCAGTAGTATAGTTAGGACAGCCTCCTACAATGAGCAGTTCTTC.